The clone carrying this T cell receptor beta chain was counted only a few times. The antigen remains unidentified. The CDR3 is 16 amino acids. V lost 1 base and J lost 5, with 14 bases in between. The sample belongs to a study of CD8 T cells in ankylosing spondylitis. Study results and caveats: Several of the motif variants were reported before in synovial fluid and blood from reactive arthritis. As reported, disease-linked clones showed significant enrichment in matched ankylosing spondylitis synovial fluid. Clones linked to the disease showed a CD8+ phenotype. They occurred at relatively low frequencies in peripheral blood. There was a TCR beta motif, made of eight highly homologous variants, that appeared characteristic of ankylosing spondylitis blood.

For TCR beta, libraries came from quantitative 5'-RACE with molecular barcodes. From the 5' RACE reads, TCRdb called clonotypes with MiXCR, one entry per CDR3 protein. The sample has more than 600,000 distinct CDR3 sequences; over 15% are singletons. The chain employs TRBV12-3 or TRBV12-4 and TRBJ2-2; D possibly corresponds to TRBD2 (5 bases). Material: blood, either unsorted or a sorted T cell fraction (not recorded which). The TCR was taken from a male donor with ankylosing spondylitis. Here the CDR3 reads CASSLERAVGTGELFF. The CDR3, as DNA: TGTGCCAGCAGTTTAGAGAGGGCAGTGGGGACCGGGGAGCTGTTTTTT.